These 19 T cell receptor beta chains originate from one sample sequenced in a study of T cell clonotyping in hematopoietic cell transplantation (dated by TCRdb to the early 2020s). The time point label on this specimen signifies: recipient sample about 28 days before transplant, after cytoreduction. Receptor amplification or capture employed the immunoSEQ multiplex PCR assay. Imported from immuneACCESS, the table was reduced by TCRdb to in-frame sequences with V and J called. These copies leave out some clones; in studies compared against another copy, an unresolved V gene accounts for under half, and the cause of the remainder is not known. The sample table shows more than 70,000 clones, and 90% to 96% are seen once. The ten largest clones add up to roughly 1.7% of the sample. The starting material was peripheral blood mononuclear cells, obtained before stem cell transplant. The origin of the receptors is a woman aged 45-65 years with acute myeloid leukemia. Some clones in this sample may be carry-over from other donors' samples.

The rearrangement uses TRBV29-1 and TRBJ1-2, with a possible D match to TRBD1 (5 bases). Germline V gene sequence: CDR1 SQVTM, CDR2 ANQGSEA. The V gene lost 6 bases and the J gene lost 4 bases, with 15 bases spanning the gap. This CDR3 is built from 13 residues. CDR3 in amino acids: CSVGSWGSYGYTF. The CDR3 DNA follows: TGCAGCGTAGGAAGCTGGGGGAGCTATGGCTACACCTTC.

In DNA, the CDR3 is TGTGCCTGGACCCCAGGGTGGTACAATGAGCAGTTCTTC. Its protein product is CAWTPGWYNEQFF. The chain couples TRBV30 to TRBJ2-1; D is possibly TRBD1 (5 bases). The CDR3 runs 13 residues. Looked up from germline, CDR1 is GTSNPN and CDR2 is SVGIG (reference sequence). V was cut by 4 bases and J by 4 bases, with 11 bases left in between.

The CDR3 nucleotides are TGCGCCAGCAGCTTCGGTCAGGGGGCAGGTCAGCCCCAGCATTTT. Protein: CASSFGQGAGQPQHF. This chain connects TRBV5-1 to TRBJ1-5; 8 bases fit TRBD1. The junction had 7 bases not matched to a gene; V was cut back by 2 bases and J by 6 bases. The germline gives CDR1 SGHRS, CDR2 YFSETQ. This CDR3 has 15 amino acids.

The V and J genes are TRBV23-1 and TRBJ1-1; D is possibly TRBD1 (5 bases). TRBV23-1 qualifies as an ORF whose function is uncertain. V was clipped by 4 bases and J by 6 bases, with 21 bases between them. The CDR3 sequence is 16 residues long. CDR3 bases: TGCGCCAGCAGTCCCCATCAGGCAGGCGGGGGTCCTGAAGCTTTCTTT. Translated, it gives CASSPHQAGGGPEAFF.

The chain is built from TRBV2 and TRBJ1-5; no clear D. Germline V lookup: CDR1 SNHLY, CDR2 FYNNEI. Trimming pared 2 bases from V and 1 base from J, leaving 12 bases between. This CDR3 is built from 16 residues. For the CDR3, the DNA is TGTGCCAGCAGTGAAAGAGGACGGTTCAGCAATCAGCCCCAGCATTTT. It translates to CASSERGRFSNQPQHF.

This chain joins TRBV7-9 and TRBJ1-2; the D gene is possibly TRBD1 (6 bases). Germline V gene data show CDR1 as SEHNR and CDR2 as FQNEAQ (reference sequence). Trimming removed 6 bases at V and 6 bases at J, with 11 bases between. The CDR3 sequence is 12 residues long. The CDR3 DNA sequence: TGTGCCAGCAGTCCGACAGGACATGGCTACACCTTC. Translating gives CASSPTGHGYTF.

CDR3 amino acids: CAWSPLAFGNGGYTF. The CDR3, as DNA: TGTGCCTGGAGCCCCCTTGCTTTCGGGAATGGGGGCTACACCTTC. The chain couples TRBV30 to TRBJ1-2; D gene ambiguous. The CDR3 contains 15 residues. V shed 3 bases and J shed 8 bases, with 22 bases lying between them. Germline V CDR1 and CDR2: GTSNPN, SVGIG (reference sequence).

This chain connects TRBV27 to TRBJ1-5; D may be TRBD1 (6 bases). The CDR3 sequence is 15 residues long. Germline CDR1 is MNHEY and CDR2 is SMNVEV (reference sequence). V was pared by 6 bases and J by 4 bases, with 16 bases between. Here the CDR3 DNA reads TGTGCCAGCAGAACCACAGGGTATGGAAATCAGCCCCAGCATTTT. Translating gives CASRTTGYGNQPQHF.

The chain recombines TRBV7-2 with TRBJ2-5, with 7 bases fitting TRBD1. The trim removed 1 base at V and 3 bases at J, leaving 8 bases unmatched. CDR1 and CDR2 from the germline V gene are SGHTA and FQGNSA. This CDR3 has 16 residues. The CDR3 DNA follows: TGTGCCAGCAGCTTAGGTGACAGGGTTAGAAAAGAGACCCAGTACTTC. This codes for CASSLGDRVRKETQYF. The entire variable domain, with the rest obtained from reference TRBV7-2 and TRBJ2-5, is as follows: GAGVSQSPSNKVTEKGKDVELRCDPISGHTALYWYRQSLGQGLEFLIYFQGNSAPDKSGLPSDRFSAERTGGSVSTLTIQRTQQEDSAVYLCASSLGDRVRKETQYFGPGTRLLVL.

V gene TRBV7-9 combines with J gene TRBJ2-1; 7 positions match TRBD2. V trimming: 1 base; J trimming: 7 bases; junction bases outside the gene matches: 4. Per germline, CDR1 SEHNR and CDR2 FQNEAQ (reference sequence). CDR3 size: 14 residues. CDR3 protein: CASSLGGGWNEQFF. The CDR3 region has the DNA TGTGCCAGCAGCTTAGGGGGGGGTTGGAATGAGCAGTTCTTC.

The V and J genes are TRBV7-2 and TRBJ2-3; 14 positions match TRBD2. Germline-derived CDR1 and CDR2 are SGHTA and FQGNSA. The CDR3 spans 16 residues. V shed 5 bases and J 4 bases; nucleotides not matched to a gene: 5. The CDR3 nucleotides are TGTGCCAGCAGCGGCTCGACTAGCGGGGGGGCAGATACGCAGTATTTT. This codes for CASSGSTSGGADTQYF.

This chain joins TRBV30 and TRBJ2-2; TRBD2 is a possible D gene (5 bases). Deletions cut 4 bases from V and 3 bases from J, with 15 bases between. Per the germline V gene, CDR1 is GTSNPN and CDR2 is SVGIG (reference sequence). This CDR3 spans 15 amino acids. CDR3 DNA: TGTGCCTGGACCCCGAACTCGGGGTACACCGGGGAGCTGTTTTTT. It yields the protein CAWTPNSGYTGELFF.

The chain has TRBV5-6 and TRBJ1-2, with D perhaps matching TRBD1 (5 bases). Germline V gene sequence: CDR1 SGHDT, CDR2 YYEEEE. The CDR3 has 15 amino acids. Trimming pared 4 bases from V and 1 base from J, leaving 14 bases between. The CDR3 spells CASSPGRGSNYGYTF. In DNA, the CDR3 is TGTGCCAGCAGCCCGGGGAGGGGTAGTAACTATGGCTACACCTTC.

The genes are TRBV5-4 and TRBJ2-5, with D perhaps being TRBD1 or TRBD2 (5 bases each). From germline, CDR1 is SGHNT and CDR2 YYREEE (reference sequence). V dropped 4 bases and J dropped 7 bases, with 20 bases sitting between them. The length of the CDR3 is 15 residues. CDR3 sequence reads: CASSGTTRVQATQYF. CDR3 bases: TGTGCCAGCAGCGGCACGACGCGGGTACAGGCGACCCAGTACTTC.

This chain connects TRBV27 to TRBJ2-7, with 12 bases fitting TRBD2. The CDR3 runs 14 residues. Germline V gives CDR1 MNHEY, CDR2 SMNVEV (reference sequence). Germline trimming cut 6 bases from V and 1 base from J; bases unmatched to any gene: 1. CDR3 in DNA: TGTGCCAGCAGGACTAGCGGGGGATCCTACGAGCAGTACTTC. The encoded protein is CASRTSGGSYEQYF.

The chain is built from TRBV5-1 and TRBJ2-3, with TRBD2 identical over 10 bases. This CDR3 comprises 16 residues. Germline lookup yields CDR1 SGHRS and CDR2 YFSETQ. Trimming took 2 bases from V and 0 from J; bases not matched to a gene: 3. The CDR3 nucleotides read TGCGCCAGCAGCTTCTATAGCGGGGGGAGCACAGATACGCAGTATTTT. Protein sequence: CASSFYSGGSTDTQYF.

The CDR3 is CASSKARIRLAGAGETQYF. The CDR3 coding sequence is TGTGCCAGCAGCAAAGCCCGGATCCGACTAGCGGGAGCCGGGGAGACCCAGTACTTC. The chain combines TRBV7-9 with TRBJ2-5; TRBD2 aligns across 12 bases. The length of the CDR3 is 19 residues. J gave up 5 bases and V 5 bases, and 18 bases lay outside the gene matches. Germline CDR1 SEHNR, CDR2 FQNEAQ (reference sequence).

The rearrangement links TRBV2 to TRBJ1-3; unclear D gene. Trimming stripped 6 bases from V and 1 base from J, with 10 bases between. Looked up from germline, CDR1 is SNHLY and CDR2 is FYNNEI. This CDR3 has 14 amino acids. CDR3 nucleotide sequence: TGTGCCAGCAGCTTTTCGATTTCTGGAAACACCATATATTTT. Translating gives CASSFSISGNTIYF.

The genes are TRBV5-1 and TRBJ2-6; D call uncertain. The germline CDR1 and CDR2 sequences are SGHRS and YFSETQ. The CDR3 totals 15 residues. V lost 4 bases and J lost 0, with 8 bases in between. CDR3 loop: CASSLGSSGANVLTF. The CDR3 DNA is TGCGCCAGCAGCCTGGGCAGCTCTGGGGCCAACGTCCTGACTTTC.